The 16 T cell receptor beta chains given below trace back to one sample, sequenced in a study of T cell responses to AZD1222 COVID-19 vaccine. The repertoire was sequenced with immunoSEQ multiplex PCR; TCRdb's copy has only in-frame clones and lacks some. This sample yields about 90,000 clones, of which about 87% are seen a single time; roughly 15% belongs to the top ten. The source material was peripheral blood, sampled on day 0 of AZD1222 vaccination. These receptors were taken from an adult in good health.

The chain has TRBV5-6 and TRBJ1-5, with D possibly TRBD1 on 5 matching bases. There are 14 residues in the CDR3. Trimming removed 0 bases from V and 2 bases from J, with 6 bases in between. The germline gives CDR1 SGHDT, CDR2 YYEEEE. Written as DNA, the CDR3 is TGTGCCAGCAGCTTGGGGGGGGGCAATCAGCCCCAGCATTTT. Translating it yields CASSLGGGNQPQHF.

This chain joins TRBV3-1 (or the pseudogene TRBV3-2) and TRBJ2-1; D gene ambiguous. The CDR3 sequence is 13 residues long. Germline V gene lookup returns CDR1 LGHDT and CDR2 YNNKEL (reference sequence). V was cut by 8 bases and J by 10 bases, with 18 bases left in between. CDR3 sequence: CASSSTRAFEQFF. The CDR3 DNA reads TGTGCCAGCTCATCCACACGGGCCTTCGAGCAGTTCTTC.

The chain carries TRBV5-1 and TRBJ2-2, with 9 bases matching TRBD1. The CDR3 covers 14 residues. Germline V gives CDR1 SGHRS, CDR2 YFSETQ. Trimming removed 4 bases from V and 14 bases from J; junction bases left unmatched: 12. This CDR3 reads CASSPTEGQGFLFF. The CDR3 DNA is TGCGCCAGCAGCCCGACGGAGGGACAGGGTTTTCTGTTTTTT.

The chain employs TRBV11-2 and TRBJ1-1, with 7 nucleotides matching TRBD1. This CDR3 has 16 amino acids. Germline V CDR1 and CDR2: SGHAT, FQNNGV. Trimming took 3 bases from V and 0 from J; bases not matched to a gene: 7. In DNA, the CDR3 is TGTGCCAGCAGCTTCCAGGGACAGCTCATGAACACTGAAGCTTTCTTT. Translating it yields CASSFQGQLMNTEAFF.

The genes are TRBV5-5 and TRBJ2-7; D is possibly TRBD1 or TRBD2 (5 bases each). Trimming stripped 4 bases from V and 2 bases from J, with 16 bases between. This CDR3 is built from 15 residues. Germline V gene sequence: CDR1 SGHKS, CDR2 YYEKEE (reference sequence). The CDR3 DNA reads as TGTGCCAGCAGCGCTGGGGACCCCAGGCCCTACGAGCAGTACTTC. Its translation is CASSAGDPRPYEQYF.

The gene calls are TRBV6-2 or TRBV6-3 and TRBJ1-2; perhaps TRBD1 as D (5 bases). V shed 2 bases and J shed 4 bases, with 17 bases lying between them. Germline assignment: CDR1 MNHEY and CDR2 SVGEGT. This CDR3 is 16 amino acids long. CDR3 sequence (DNA): TGTGCCAGCAGTTACGCTAAGCGACAGCCTATCTATGGCTACACCTTC. Its protein is CASSYAKRQPIYGYTF.

The chain has TRBV24-1 and TRBJ2-3; 7 bases match TRBD2. The CDR3 loop spans 18 amino acids. Germline V gene data show CDR1 as KGHDR and CDR2 as SFDVKD. V shed 5 bases, J shed 4 bases, and the junction held 17 bases outside the gene matches. The CDR3 is CATSGYGTKGAFSDTQYF. CDR3 DNA sequence: TGTGCCACCAGTGGGTACGGGACTAAAGGTGCATTTTCAGATACGCAGTATTTT.

Concerning this clone itself: This same CDR3 is encoded by further DNA sequences in the sample. This chain connects TRBV7-9 to TRBJ1-1, with 9 positions matching TRBD1. Germline CDR1 and CDR2: SEHNR and FQNEAQ (reference sequence). After removal of 1 base from V and 0 bases from J, the junction contained 0 bases not matched to a gene. The CDR3 spans 15 residues. CDR3 sequence reads: CASSLGTGVNTEAFF. In DNA, the CDR3 is TGTGCCAGCAGCTTAGGGACAGGGGTGAACACTGAAGCTTTCTTT.

Here the CDR3 reads CASSSGLAGAPDTQYF. The DNA of the CDR3 is TGTGCCAGCAGCTCGGGACTAGCGGGAGCACCAGATACGCAGTATTTT. The V call is TRBV11-3, the J call TRBJ2-3; 14 bases match TRBD2. Per the germline V gene, CDR1 is SGHNT and CDR2 is YENEEA. This CDR3 spans 16 amino acids. J was trimmed by 4 bases and V by 4 bases; bases with no gene match: 4.

The V and J genes are TRBV15 and TRBJ2-7; the D gene could be TRBD1 or TRBD2 (5 bases each). V lost 0 bases and J 5 bases, leaving 8 bases between the germline ends. The CDR3 extends over 13 amino acids. The germline V gene has CDR1 LNHNV and CDR2 YYDKDF (reference sequence). CDR3 amino acids: CATSRDRGDEQYF. The CDR3 nucleotides are TGTGCCACCAGCAGAGATCGAGGGGACGAGCAGTACTTC.

V is TRBV2 and J is TRBJ2-1, with D possibly matching TRBD1 (6 bases). This CDR3 has 14 residues. CDR1 and CDR2 (germline): SNHLY, FYNNEI. Trimming cost V 7 bases and J 1 base, with 11 bases left between them. CDR3 protein: CASKGESSYNEQFF. The DNA for the CDR3 is TGTGCCAGCAAGGGGGAGTCATCCTACAATGAGCAGTTCTTC.

This rearrangement joins TRBV11-2 to TRBJ2-1, with a weak D call TRBD1 (5 bases). This CDR3 has 16 amino acids. V lost 7 bases and J lost 3, with 19 bases in between. Germline loops: CDR1 SGHAT, CDR2 FQNNGV. CDR3 sequence: CASTSGRAGRYNEQFF. DNA of the CDR3: TGTGCCAGCACCTCGGGCAGGGCAGGGCGCTACAATGAGCAGTTCTTC.

The CDR3 spells CASSLGTSLSYEQYF. The CDR3 DNA is TGTGCCAGCAGCTTAGGTACTAGCTTATCCTACGAGCAGTACTTC. The rearrangement uses TRBV7-2 and TRBJ2-7; a weak D match, TRBD2 (6 bases). The CDR3 totals 15 residues. The germline CDR1 and CDR2 sequences are SGHTA and FQGNSA. Trimming took off 1 base at V and 1 base at J, with 11 bases between the two ends.

This sequence joins TRBV2 and TRBJ2-7; D gene ambiguous. Germline-derived CDR1 and CDR2 are SNHLY and FYNNEI. The CDR3 covers 14 residues. V was clipped by 1 base and J by 2 bases, with 9 bases between them. The CDR3 sequence is CASSEDTHAYEQYF. CDR3 sequence (DNA): TGTGCCAGCAGTGAAGATACGCACGCCTACGAGCAGTACTTC.

This sequence joins TRBV29-1 and TRBJ1-2, with D perhaps matching TRBD1 (5 bases). CDR3 size: 11 residues. Per germline, CDR1 SQVTM and CDR2 ANQGSEA. CDR3 in amino acids: CSGGGSLGYTF. The CDR3, as DNA: TGCAGTGGTGGGGGGTCGCTTGGCTACACCTTC.

The rearrangement joins TRBV3-1 (or the pseudogene TRBV3-2) to TRBJ1-4; the D is unclear. CDR1 and CDR2 from the germline V gene are LGHDT and YNNKEL (reference sequence). The CDR3 contains 13 residues. Trimming removed 4 bases at V and 6 bases at J, with 9 bases between. Here the CDR3 reads CASSPRPDEKLFF. The CDR3 DNA reads as TGTGCCAGCAGCCCTCGTCCCGATGAAAAACTGTTTTTT.